A selection of T cell receptor beta chains follows, all from one sample in a study of blood T cell repertoires in COVID-19. TCRdb's table, derived via immunoSEQ multiplex PCR, lists solely in-frame clones and lacks some. The table lists fewer than 300,000 clones, approximately 91% of them singletons. The sample taken for sequencing was PBMCs or T cells enriched from blood (not recorded which). These receptors all come from a woman between 40 and 50 years old with acute COVID-19. The CDR3 runs from the conserved cysteine through the conserved F or W. The order of the fields is clone size, V gene, D gene, J gene, CDR3 DNA, CDR3 protein. D genes are given only for firm matches. Not every row has a clone size; where given, it reads once, few, many or a size class.

.	TRBV24-1	.	TRBJ1-2	TGTGCCACCAGTGATGGAATGGACAGTAACTATGGCTACACCTTC	CATSDGMDSNYGYTF
.	TRBV2	.	TRBJ2-1	TGTGCCAGCAGTGAAGCGCTTGCGGACTACAATGAGCAGTTCTTC	CASSEALADYNEQFF
.	TRBV9	TRBD1	TRBJ1-1	TGTGCCAGCAGCGTAGGACAGGGCTTGAACACTGAAGCTTTCTTT	CASSVGQGLNTEAFF
.	TRBV28	TRBD1	TRBJ1-6	TGTGCCAGCAGTCACCGATGGACAGGTGATTCACCCCTCCACTTT	CASSHRWTGDSPLHF
.	TRBV12-3/TRBV12-4	.	TRBJ1-5	TGTGCCAGCAGTTTGGGCAACAATCAGCCCCAGCATTTT	CASSLGNNQPQHF
.	TRBV5-4	.	TRBJ2-3	TGTGCCAGCAGCTTTTACAAGTCAGATACGCAGTATTTT	CASSFYKSDTQYF
once	TRBV2	.	TRBJ2-3	TGTGCCAGCAGTGAACAAGGTAGAGCGGGAGATACGCAGTATTTT	CASSEQGRAGDTQYF
few	TRBV7-3	TRBD2	TRBJ2-3	TGTGCCAGCAGCCAAGGACTAGCGGGAGGCACAGATACGCAGTATTTT	CASSQGLAGGTDTQYF
.	TRBV5-6	.	TRBJ2-4	TGTGCCAGCAGCTTGGTCGGTTCTGTAGCCAAAAACATTCAGTACTTC	CASSLVGSVAKNIQYF
.	TRBV28	TRBD1	TRBJ1-2	TGTGCCAGCAGGGGGACAGGGAGGTACTATGGCTACACCTTC	CASRGTGRYYGYTF
once	TRBV7-9	.	TRBJ1-4	TGTGCCAGCAGCTCTACAGGGTGGTTTGAAAAACTGTTTTTT	CASSSTGWFEKLFF
.	TRBV7-3	TRBD1	TRBJ1-2	TGTGCCAGCAGCTTAGGGGACAGGGATGGCTACACCTTC	CASSLGDRDGYTF
.	TRBV5-4	.	TRBJ1-2	TGTGCCAGCAGTCCCCACGACGGAGTTAATAACTATGGCTACACCTTC	CASSPHDGVNNYGYTF
.	TRBV29-1	TRBD1	TRBJ1-2	TGCAGCGTTGATGGAGACAGGGGCCGATACTATGGCTACACCTTC	CSVDGDRGRYYGYTF
.	TRBV2	.	TRBJ2-6	TGTGCCAGCTCCCTCAGGGGCGGGTTGGCTTCTGGGGCCAACGTCCTGACTTTC	CASSLRGGLASGANVLTF
.	TRBV5-1	.	TRBJ1-3	TGCGCCAGCAGCCGGGACATAGGAAACACCATATATTTT	CASSRDIGNTIYF
once	TRBV9	TRBD1	TRBJ2-2	TGTGCCAGCAGCCCCCGGGACAGGGGGCGCACCGGGGAGCTGTTTTTT	CASSPRDRGRTGELFF
.	TRBV7-9	TRBD2	TRBJ2-1	TGTGCCAGCAGCTCCGGGACTAGGGTACCCTACAATGAGCAGTTCTTC	CASSSGTRVPYNEQFF
.	TRBV2	.	TRBJ1-1	TGTGCCAGCAGCGACAGTTGGAACACTGAAGCTTTCTTT	CASSDSWNTEAFF
.	TRBV24-1	TRBD2	TRBJ2-7	TGTGCCAACCGAGGGACTAGCGGGTCGGGGGTCTACGAGCAGTACTTC	CANRGTSGSGVYEQYF
.	TRBV2	.	TRBJ1-1	TGTGCCAGCAGTGCACGGGATACCATGAACACTGAAGCTTTCTTT	CASSARDTMNTEAFF
.	TRBV18	.	TRBJ1-1	TGTGCCAGCTCACCCCAGGCCTCCAACACTGAAGCTTTCTTT	CASSPQASNTEAFF
.	TRBV6-5	.	TRBJ2-3	TGTGCCAGCAGTTCCCTGACTCAAGGCACAGATACGCAGTATTTT	CASSSLTQGTDTQYF
.	TRBV10-3	.	TRBJ2-1	TGTGCCATCAACCTAGCGTTGGTCGATGAGCAGTTCTTC	CAINLALVDEQFF
.	TRBV7-2	TRBD2	TRBJ2-7	TGTGCCAGCAGCGGACGGGGAGGGAACGAGCAGTACTTC	CASSGRGGNEQYF
.	TRBV4-3	.	TRBJ2-1	TGCGCCAGCACCGGGGGATATGGCAATGAGCAGTTCTTC	CASTGGYGNEQFF
.	TRBV2	.	TRBJ1-1	TGTGCCAGCAGTGTCGGGGTAGGGACTGAAGCTTTCTTT	CASSVGVGTEAFF
.	TRBV2	.	TRBJ1-1	TGTGCCAGCAGTGAAATGAGCTCGTACGGGACTGAAGCTTTCTTT	CASSEMSSYGTEAFF
.	TRBV12-3/TRBV12-4	.	TRBJ1-2	TGTGCCAGCAGCCAAGGGGCTAACTATGGCTACACCTTC	CASSQGANYGYTF
.	TRBV19	.	TRBJ1-2	TGTGCCAGTAGTATATTAGCTAGTTCTCCTGGCTACACCTTC	CASSILASSPGYTF
once	TRBV18	.	TRBJ1-1	TGTGCCAGCTCACCAGACTTTAACACTGAAGCTTTCTTT	CASSPDFNTEAFF